The clone carrying this T cell receptor beta chain was seen ten or more times. This sample stems from a study of T-cell memory formation after mild COVID-19. The CDR3 extends over 13 amino acids. Trimming took 6 bases from V and 10 from J, leaving 13 bases between them. The germline V gene has CDR1 MNHEY and CDR2 SMNVEV (reference sequence). MiXCR, run by TCRdb on the 5' RACE reads, gives a single entry per CDR3 protein. The table records about 400,000 distinct CDR3 sequences, roughly 14% of them present only once. The source material was PBMCs or a T cell subset sorted from them (not recorded which). The chain has TRBV27 and TRBJ1-6; D is unclear. This TCR derives from a man between 18 and 35 years old who had mild COVID-19 (a few samples of this study predate the infection). Cell type and time point are not known. In nucleotides, the CDR3 is TGTGCCAGCAGCCCCCAGTCTTACTCACCCCTCCACTTT. This sequence encodes CASSPQSYSPLHF.